This T cell receptor beta chain was sequenced for a study of blood T cell repertoires in COVID-19 (dated by TCRdb to 2018 to 2021). Regarding the research as a whole: Collaborator samples came from the United States, Italy and Spain and covered acute and convalescent phases of COVID-19. The dataset comprised deeply sampled blood TCRbeta repertoires from subjects exposed to, actively infected with, or recovered from COVID-19. The sample metadata nearly always contained a de-identified subject ID, COVID-19 status, age in years and sex. The material from the prospective study consisted of cDNA or gDNA derived from T cells, B-cell-depleted T cells, or PBMCs. Where available, HLA class I and class II types were taken from metadata supplied by the sample provider and were not determined by assay-based typing. A freely available public database, intended as a resource for researchers studying the immune response to SARS-CoV-2, is where the repertoires were released. The samples were drawn from two sources: the first 160 participants of the ongoing ImmuneRACE study, and 1,200 or so subjects contributed by 6 global collaborators. General findings and caveats noted by the study authors: The amount of clinical and demographic metadata varied by source and participant and was provided uncurated.

Collaborating institutions collected whole blood in K2EDTA tubes following their own protocols. For TCRbeta analysis, collaborators shipped samples as frozen whole blood, isolated PBMCs, or DNA extracted from either of those sample types. Concerning this clone: The specificity of this receptor is unknown. Base qualities are not recorded, but no much larger clone differs from it by a single base.

The immunoSEQ Assay, a bias-controlled multiplex PCR, was used to amplify TCRbeta CDR3 regions from genomic DNA. The paper's data handling went like this. Within the assay, amplification of reference gene primers was used to estimate how many nucleated cells each sample contained. Sequence reads were collapsed and filtered to measure the absolute abundance of every unique TCRbeta CDR3 rearrangement. Productive Simpson clonality was computed per sample as the square root of Simpson's diversity index over productive rearrangements. TCRdb took over this immuneACCESS table, retaining in-frame rearrangements with V and J assigned. Such tables are incomplete; in checked studies, under half of the missing clones stem from an unresolved V gene, and the remainder is unexplained. V, J and clone size reflect that table, while D and trimming were determined from the DNA. In all, the sample holds about 51,000 clones, and 85% to 90% of those were seen once. The ten top clones hold around 4% of the sample.

The trim is 0 bases for V and 2 bases for J, with a gap of 13 bases between the germline ends. The CDR3 covers 17 residues, taking in both the cysteine and the phenylalanine. The read is trimmed to its CDR3 DNA, 51 bases read in frame from base 1. CDR1 LGHDT and CDR2 YNNKEL were looked up in the germline V gene (reference sequence). In this chain, TRBV3-1 (or the pseudogene TRBV3-2) is recombined with TRBJ2-2, with the identity of the D gene unclear. The source material was peripheral blood. The clonotype comes from a man at least 80 years old with active COVID-19. The CDR3 region: CASSQDLSLINTGELFF. At the DNA level, the sequence is TGTGCCAGCAGCCAAGATCTCTCCCTAATAAACACCGGGGAGCTGTTTTTT.